This T cell receptor beta chain was documented in a study of response to subunit inactivated influenza vaccine. TCRdb redid the calling of the RT-PCR reads with MiXCR, one entry per CDR3 protein. The sample lists about 500,000 distinct CDR3 sequences, roughly 7.6% occurring once. Trimming left V 1 base short and J 6 bases short, with 15 bases between. Germline V gene data show CDR1 as MGHRA and CDR2 as YSYEKL. The CDR3 totals 15 residues. The receptor's source is a man aged 50 to 75 who received an inactivated influenza vaccine. Source: PBMCs from blood, taken roughly 24 months after vaccination. This chain uses TRBV4-1 with TRBJ1-1; possibly TRBD1 for D (6 bases). The CDR3 bases are TGCGCCAGCAGCCAAGGGGGCCAGGGGAGCCCTGAAGCTTTCTTT. Translating it yields CASSQGGQGSPEAFF.